This T cell receptor beta chain emerged from a study of PD-1 blockade in classical Hodgkin lymphoma. Study observations and caveats: Relapsed/refractory patients reportedly had the lowest baseline TCR diversity, below newly diagnosed patients, who were below healthy donors. With CD4+ cells, TCR diversity rose significantly by C4D1, but not with CD8+ cells. Why repertoires differed is undefined; disease activity or prior therapy possibly contributed.

All patients experienced relapse after autologous stem cell transplantation, and brentuximab vedotin exposure was variable. The patients, who had relapsed/refractory classical Hodgkin lymphoma, achieved best responses of complete response, partial response or progressive disease. This clone was counted between two and nine times. The antigen remains undetermined. The protocol was immunoSEQ multiplex PCR, while the TCRdb copy is restricted to in-frame clones and leaves out a portion. The sample carries roughly 90,000 clones, 81% recorded once. The germline V gene encodes CDR1 SGHRS and CDR2 YFSETQ. This CDR3 region has 17 residues. J was trimmed by 3 bases and V by 2 bases; bases with no gene match: 14.

V and J are TRBV5-1 and TRBJ2-7; TRBD2 aligns across 7 bases. The sample in question was peripheral blood mononuclear cells (PBMCs), obtained before the second cycle of nivolumab. The receptor's source is a human donor with classical Hodgkin lymphoma. The CDR3 DNA reads TGCGCCAGCAGCTTTACTGGGACTGGCGGGAGCTACTACGAGCAGTACTTC. It is translated as CASSFTGTGGSYYEQYF.